This entry is about one TCR beta chain. V lost 10 bases to trimming and J lost 0 bases, with 16 bases between them. Germline V gives CDR1 ENHRY, CDR2 SYGVKD. The length of the CDR3 is 14 residues. For the second PCR, which ran for about 7 to 11 cycles, a sample-barcoded 5' primer and a J-beta primer mix were used. Every cDNA was tagged by a template-switch adaptor with 12 random nucleotides. TCRdb itself ran the 5' RACE reads through MiXCR, one entry per CDR3 protein. The sample has 700,000 to 900,000 distinct CDR3 sequences; around 24% are singletons. This entry is derived from a study of blood T cells in healthy people across ages. These data are also associated with another study on T cells of mothers and their children. That source adds: Unrelated mother-child pairs always had slightly, but never significantly, lower normalized overlap than related pairs.

The origin of this receptor is a boy aged 5-17 years in good health. Source material: blood. This rearrangement joins TRBV10-3 to TRBJ2-7; weak D call: TRBD2 (6 bases). The CDR3 sequence is CATRDFTTSYEQYV. The CDR3 bases are TGTGCCACTCGGGACTTCACAACCTCCTACGAGCAGTACGTC.